One and the same sample provided the 19 T cell receptor beta chains below, sequenced in a study of response to subunit inactivated influenza vaccine. TCRdb independently ran MiXCR on the RT-PCR reads; one entry per CDR3 protein. The data hold roughly 620,000 distinct CDR3 sequences, with around 10% observed a single time. In addition, the sample was reused for a study of T cells expressing NK-cell markers. Per that paper: The authors generated TCR beta cDNA through 5'RACE template switching with UMIs.

Source: PBMCs from blood, taken on the day of vaccination. These receptors were taken from a man aged 50 or older who received an inactivated influenza vaccine.

The chain couples TRBV5-1 to TRBJ2-2; TRBD1 is a possible D gene (6 bases). The V gene's germline CDR1 is SGHRS and CDR2 YFSETQ. The length of the CDR3 is 13 residues. V was pared by 2 bases and J by 7 bases, with 9 bases between. Here the CDR3 reads CASSLYRDGELFF. CDR3 nucleotides: TGCGCCAGCAGCTTATACAGGGACGGGGAGCTGTTTTTT.

V is TRBV4-3 and J is TRBJ2-2; D might be TRBD1 or TRBD2, each matching 5 bases. CDR3 length equals 17 residues. Trimming took off 3 bases at V and 3 bases at J, with 17 bases between the two ends. Looked up from germline, CDR1 is LGHNA and CDR2 is YSLEER. CDR3 nucleotides: TGCGCCAGCAGCCAGGTATCCGGGGCTGGGGACACCGGGGAGCTGTTTTTT. Its protein product is CASSQVSGAGDTGELFF.

Ten or more counts support this clonotype. This chain links TRBV29-1 with TRBJ2-7; D is possibly TRBD1 (6 bases). The CDR3 consists of 12 residues. The V end was cut by 0 bases, the J end by 7 bases, with 10 bases between. CDR1 and CDR2 (germline): SQVTM, ANQGSEA. The CDR3 DNA reads TGCAGCGTTGAAGAGGGGGCAGGAGAGCAGTACTTC. Amino acids: CSVEEGAGEQYF.

This clonotype showed up just a few times. The chain links TRBV4-2 to TRBJ2-7; 9 bases line up with TRBD1. J was trimmed by 3 bases and V by 1 base; bases with no gene match: 4. Germline lookup yields CDR1 LGHNA and CDR2 YNFKEQ. The CDR3 is 15 residues long. The CDR3 spells CASSQADRGFYEQYF. DNA for the CDR3: TGTGCCAGCAGCCAAGCGGACAGGGGATTCTACGAGCAGTACTTC.

The V call is TRBV5-6, the J call TRBJ2-5; D is unresolved. Trimming took 2 bases from V and 2 from J, leaving 10 bases between them. This CDR3 is built from 14 residues. Germline lookup yields CDR1 SGHDT and CDR2 YYEEEE. Here the CDR3 reads CASSFWTIQETQYF. CDR3 DNA: TGTGCCAGCAGCTTTTGGACCATACAAGAGACCCAGTACTTC.

In its sample, this clonotype was seen a few times. V is TRBV2 and J is TRBJ2-4; D unresolved. The CDR3 is made up of 13 amino acids. Trimming pared 0 bases from V and 8 bases from J, leaving 8 bases between. Germline values: CDR1 SNHLY, CDR2 FYNNEI. Written as DNA, the CDR3 is TGTGCCAGCAGTGAAGCGGGGTCCGACATTCAGTACTTC. It encodes CASSEAGSDIQYF.

Only a few counts were recorded for this clonotype. CDR3 protein: CATSDGLGAETQYF. Here the CDR3 DNA reads TGTGCCACCAGTGATGGATTGGGGGCAGAGACCCAGTACTTC. The chain uses TRBV24-1 and TRBJ2-5, with D perhaps TRBD1 (6 bases). Germline V gene sequence: CDR1 KGHDR, CDR2 SFDVKD. The ends were cut back, 3 bases at V and 4 bases at J, with 11 bases in the middle. This CDR3 comprises 14 residues.

Only a few counts were recorded for this clonotype. This chain connects TRBV10-2 to TRBJ1-5, with 7 bases lining up with TRBD1. V lost 7 bases to trimming and J lost 5 bases; unmatched junction nucleotides: 5. The CDR3 length is 13 residues. Germline values: CDR1 WSHSY, CDR2 SAAADI. CDR3 loop: CASKQGFDQPQHF. The DNA for the CDR3 is TGCGCCAGCAAACAGGGGTTCGATCAGCCCCAGCATTTT.

This clonotype was seen at least ten times. The chain is built from TRBV5-1 and TRBJ1-5; D gene unclear. The germline gives CDR1 SGHRS, CDR2 YFSETQ. V gave up 0 bases and J gave up 4 bases, with 5 bases separating them. The CDR3 length is 13 residues. CDR3 nucleotides: TGCGCCAGCAGCTTGGATGTAAATCAGCCCCAGCATTTT. Residues: CASSLDVNQPQHF.

The genes are TRBV28 and TRBJ1-5; TRBD1 matches 9 bases. CDR3 length: 14 residues. V was clipped by 5 bases and J by 6 bases; unmatched bases: 5. Germline-derived CDR1 and CDR2 are MDHEN and SYDVKM. For the CDR3, the DNA is TGTGCCAGCAGTCGGACAGGGGCCGTTCAGCCCCAGCATTTT. Its translation: CASSRTGAVQPQHF. The variable domain in full, completed from reference TRBV28 and TRBJ1-5, reads DVKVTQSSRYLVKRTGEKVFLECVQDMDHENMFWYRQDPGLGLRLIYFSYDVKMKEKGDIPEGYSVSREKKERFSLILESASTNQTSMYLCASSRTGAVQPQHFGDGTRLSIL.

Only a few counts were recorded for this clonotype. The rearrangement joins TRBV3-1 to TRBJ2-7; 7 bases match TRBD1. The CDR3 extends over 13 amino acids. V shed 5 bases, J shed 5 bases, and the junction held 6 bases outside the gene matches. Germline CDR1 reads LGHDT; CDR2 reads YNNKEL (reference sequence). CDR3 protein: CASSTDRAHEQYF. CDR3 in DNA: TGTGCCAGCAGCACCGACAGGGCACACGAGCAGTACTTC.

The chain carries TRBV5-5 and TRBJ2-1; 10 bases are a match to TRBD1. Germline CDR1 SGHKS, CDR2 YYEKEE (reference sequence). This CDR3 spans 18 amino acids. V gave up 1 base and J gave up 9 bases; unmatched junction bases: 16. CDR3 coding DNA: TGTGCCAGCAGCTTGTTTGACCTGTCCGGGACAGGGGATCGTGAGCAGTTCTTC. It translates to CASSLFDLSGTGDREQFF.

This clonotype was seen a handful of times. The chain couples TRBV5-5 to TRBJ1-4; D might be TRBD1 (5 bases). This CDR3 region has 14 residues. V was cut by 6 bases and J by 5 bases, with 14 bases left in between. The V gene's germline CDR1 is SGHKS and CDR2 YYEKEE (reference sequence). CDR3 protein: CASNRGPENEKLFF. The CDR3 nucleotides are TGTGCCAGCAACCGGGGACCGGAAAATGAAAAACTGTTTTTT.

This clonotype was recorded a few times. The V and J genes are TRBV7-9 and TRBJ2-3, with 8 bases that match TRBD2. The CDR3 has 14 residues. Germline V gives CDR1 SEHNR, CDR2 FQNEAQ (reference sequence). Unmatched junction bases numbered 8, after V lost 7 bases and J lost 5 bases. CDR3 bases: TGTGCCAGCACTCAAGCGGGAGTGAAAGATACGCAGTATTTT. Its translation is CASTQAGVKDTQYF.

In this sample, this clonotype turned up a few times. This rearrangement joins TRBV12-3 or TRBV12-4 to TRBJ1-3; D is unresolved. CDR3 length: 14 amino acids. Trimming left V 6 bases short and J 0 bases short, with 9 bases between. Here the CDR3 reads CASRLDSSGNTIYF. Here the CDR3 DNA reads TGTGCCAGCAGGCTTGACTCCTCTGGAAACACCATATATTTT.

In its sample, this clonotype was seen a few times. The genes are TRBV12-3 or TRBV12-4 and TRBJ2-5; D assignment may be TRBD1 or TRBD2 (5 bases each). The CDR3 is made up of 15 amino acids. Trimming pared 4 bases from V and 0 bases from J, leaving 12 bases between. The DNA for the CDR3 is TGTGCCAGCAGTTACGGTTGGGGGTACCAAGAGACCCAGTACTTC. It yields the protein CASSYGWGYQETQYF.

In its sample, this clonotype was seen a few times. The chain links TRBV12-3 or TRBV12-4 to TRBJ1-5; possible D gene TRBD1, 6 bases. This CDR3 contains 14 residues. Trimming shortened V by 4 bases and J by 3 bases, and 10 bases separated the two germline ends. The chain's CDR3 is CASSWGQLNQPQHF. Here the CDR3 DNA reads TGTGCCAGCAGTTGGGGGCAGCTCAATCAGCCCCAGCATTTT.

V is TRBV4-2 and J is TRBJ2-5; 15 nucleotides line up with TRBD2. V lost 1 base, J lost 4 bases, and 4 bases stayed unmatched. The germline gives CDR1 LGHNA, CDR2 YNFKEQ. CDR3 length equals 17 residues. CDR3 region: CASSQGTSGRALETQYF. The CDR3 nucleotides are TGTGCCAGCAGCCAAGGGACTAGCGGGAGGGCCTTAGAGACCCAGTACTTC.

This clonotype was counted many times. This chain links TRBV7-9 with TRBJ2-7, with D maybe TRBD1 (5 bases). Germline V gene data show CDR1 as SEHNR and CDR2 as FQNEAQ (reference sequence). V gave up 2 bases and J gave up 5 bases, with 13 bases separating them. The CDR3 has 14 amino acids. The CDR3 here is CASSLSREINEQYF. CDR3 DNA sequence: TGTGCCAGCAGCTTAAGCAGGGAAATCAACGAGCAGTACTTC. The full variable domain, in which reference TRBV7-9 and TRBJ2-7 provide the parts outside the CDR3, is DTGVSQNPRHKITKRGQNVTFRCDPISEHNRLYWYRQTLGQGPEFLTYFQNEAQLEKSRLLSDRFSAERPKGSFSTLEIQRTEQGDSAMYLCASSLSREINEQYFGPGTRLTVT.